Reported below is one TCR beta chain. The antigen is undetermined. V lost 7 bases to trimming and J lost 3 bases; unmatched junction nucleotides: 7. Germline CDR1 is GTSNPN and CDR2 is SVGIG (reference sequence). The CDR3 is made up of 14 amino acids. This sample was taken from a study of cytomegalovirus exposure and HLA in healthy donors. Study findings and constraints: Donor immune exposure was known only as CMV serostatus.

Amplification used 60 Vbeta primers and 13 Jbeta primers. Only in-frame clones appear in the TCRdb table, and some are missing; sequencing was by immunoSEQ multiplex PCR. The table lists just over 95,000 clones, about 75% of them singletons, with around 5.3% in the top ten. The receptor's source is a woman aged 40-49 years in good health and CMV-seronegative. The specimen sequenced was PBMCs. V is TRBV30 and J is TRBJ2-3, with 10 bases identical to TRBD2. The DNA of the CDR3 is TGTGCCTCCTCTAGCGGGGGATTTACAGATACGCAGTATTTT. Translated, it gives CASSSGGFTDTQYF.